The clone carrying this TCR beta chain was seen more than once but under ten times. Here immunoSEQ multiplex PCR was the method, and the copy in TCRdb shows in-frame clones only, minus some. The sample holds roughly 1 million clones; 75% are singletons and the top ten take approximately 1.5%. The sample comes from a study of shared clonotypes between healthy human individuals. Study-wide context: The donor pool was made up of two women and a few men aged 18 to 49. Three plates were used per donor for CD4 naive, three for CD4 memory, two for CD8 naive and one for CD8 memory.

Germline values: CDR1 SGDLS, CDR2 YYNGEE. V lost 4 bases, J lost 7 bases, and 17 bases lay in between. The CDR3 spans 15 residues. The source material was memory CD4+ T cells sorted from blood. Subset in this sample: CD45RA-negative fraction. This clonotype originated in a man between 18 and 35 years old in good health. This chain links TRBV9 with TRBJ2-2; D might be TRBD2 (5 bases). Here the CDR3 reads CASSPHSEGIGELFF. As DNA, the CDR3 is TGTGCCAGCAGCCCTCACTCCGAGGGTATCGGGGAGCTGTTTTTT.